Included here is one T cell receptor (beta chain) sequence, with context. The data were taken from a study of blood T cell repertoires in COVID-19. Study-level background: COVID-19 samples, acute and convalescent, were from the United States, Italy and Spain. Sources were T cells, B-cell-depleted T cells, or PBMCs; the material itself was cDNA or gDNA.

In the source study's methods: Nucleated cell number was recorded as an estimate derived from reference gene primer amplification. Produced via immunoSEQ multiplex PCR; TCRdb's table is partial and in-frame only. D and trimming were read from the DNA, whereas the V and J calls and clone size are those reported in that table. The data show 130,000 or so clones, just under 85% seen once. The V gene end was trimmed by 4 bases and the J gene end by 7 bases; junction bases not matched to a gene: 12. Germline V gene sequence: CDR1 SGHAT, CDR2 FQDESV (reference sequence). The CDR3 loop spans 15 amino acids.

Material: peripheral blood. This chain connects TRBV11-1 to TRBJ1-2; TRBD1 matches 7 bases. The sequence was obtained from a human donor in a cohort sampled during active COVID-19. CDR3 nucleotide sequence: TGTGCCAGCAGCTCCGCTTCCGACAGGGAAGGTGGCTACACCTTC. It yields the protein CASSSASDREGGYTF.